What follows is one T cell receptor (beta chain) and its context. Its antigen is not known. Using its own MiXCR run on the 5' RACE reads, TCRdb lists one record per CDR3 protein. Counted here are about 810,000 distinct CDR3 sequences, more than 9% occurring once; the ten biggest clones make up around 1.5%. These data come from a study of identical twins. Study outcomes and limitations: Fewer insertions were carried by abundant cord blood beta clonotypes, but none was seen in memory repertoires.

These same records also appear under a second study, on yellow fever vaccine responses in identical twins.

The receptor comes from a woman between 18 and 29 years old in good health. Sequenced: PBMCs.

The CDR3 sequence is CASSKALRGGAYGYGYTF. CDR3 coding DNA: TGTGCCAGCAGCAAAGCACTGAGAGGGGGCGCATATGGCTATGGCTACACCTTC. This chain links TRBV21-1 with TRBJ1-2; TRBD1 is the table's D call, not checked against the DNA. TRBV21-1 has pseudogene status. The CDR3 consists of 18 residues.